Each of the 26 T cell receptor beta chains below was sequenced from the same sample in a study of cytomegalovirus exposure and HLA in healthy donors. Primers for the PCR totalled 60 Vbeta and 13 Jbeta. TCRdb's copy holds only in-frame clones and misses some; the assay was immunoSEQ multiplex PCR. The sample carries roughly 130,000 clones, over 60% recorded once. The specimen was PBMCs. These receptors originate from a human donor in good health.

This clone was counted a few times. The rearrangement links TRBV6-4 to TRBJ2-1, with 11 bases matching TRBD2. The V gene's germline CDR1 is MRHNA and CDR2 SNTAGT. This CDR3 comprises 15 residues. The ends lost 6 bases at V and 9 bases at J; junction bases unmatched: 10. CDR3 in amino acids: CASSGTSGPFIEQFF. Written as DNA, the CDR3 is TGTGCCAGCAGCGGGACTAGCGGCCCGTTTATTGAGCAGTTCTTC.

As regards this clone: Other DNA sequences in this sample translate to the same CDR3. The chain combines TRBV30 with TRBJ2-7; maybe TRBD1 (5 bases). V was cut by 0 bases and J by 4 bases, with 10 bases left in between. This CDR3 region has 13 residues. Germline-derived CDR1 and CDR2 are GTSNPN and SVGIG (reference sequence). The CDR3 DNA is TGTGCCTGGAGTGTCTCAGGGCCATACGAGCAGTACTTC. Its translation is CAWSVSGPYEQYF.

In the case of this clone: At one boundary the junction diverges from the germline segment, which might be a read error. J is TRBJ2-3 and V is TRBV7-9, with 9 bases matching TRBD1. Germline assignment: CDR1 SEHNR and CDR2 FQNEAQ (reference sequence). This CDR3 region has 17 residues. Here the CDR3 DNA reads TGTTCCAGCAGCTTTTCAAATGGACAGGGGAGGGCAGATACGCAGTATTTT. Residues: CSSSFSNGQGRADTQYF.

There are a few counts of this clone. The chain combines TRBV7-2 with TRBJ2-2; TRBD2 might be the D (7 bases). V was trimmed by 3 bases and J by 7 bases, leaving 12 bases between them. This CDR3 is 14 amino acids long. Germline-derived CDR1 and CDR2 are SGHTA and FQGNSA. CDR3 coding DNA: TGTGCCAGCAGCTTCCGGCGGGGGCACGGGGAGCTGTTTTTT. Protein sequence: CASSFRRGHGELFF.

The gene calls are TRBV7-8 and TRBJ1-1; 8 bases agree with TRBD1. Per the germline V gene, CDR1 is SGHVS and CDR2 is FQNEAQ. This CDR3 is 15 amino acids long. V gave up 3 bases and J gave up 4 bases; unmatched junction bases: 7. The CDR3 is CASSLTGVVSTEAFF. The CDR3, as DNA: TGTGCCAGCAGCTTGACAGGGGTTGTTAGCACTGAAGCTTTCTTT.

The chain links TRBV5-4 to TRBJ1-2; D uncertain. Germline CDR1 SGHNT, CDR2 YYREEE (reference sequence). The CDR3 has 17 residues. V gave up 3 bases and J gave up 0 bases, with 18 bases separating them. CDR3: CASSSPAGRGANYGYTF. CDR3 coding DNA: TGTGCCAGCAGCTCGCCTGCTGGTCGGGGAGCTAACTATGGCTACACCTTC.

This rearrangement joins TRBV20-1 to TRBJ2-7; a weak D match, TRBD1 (6 bases). V was shortened by 6 bases and J by 5 bases, with 11 bases between the two germline ends. Per germline, CDR1 DFQATT and CDR2 SNEGSKA (reference sequence). CDR3 length: 11 residues. DNA of the CDR3: TGCAGTGCGAGCGACAGGCACGAGCAGTACTTC. Translated: CSASDRHEQYF.

V gene TRBV7-3 combines with J gene TRBJ2-3; TRBD2 matches 11 bases. The length of the CDR3 is 17 residues. J was trimmed by 1 base and V by 5 bases; bases with no gene match: 8. Germline CDR1 SGHTA, CDR2 FQGTGA. Here the CDR3 reads CASSPRATSGGTDTQYF. The CDR3 nucleotides read TGTGCCAGCAGCCCCCGGGCGACTAGCGGGGGCACAGATACGCAGTATTTT.

This clone showed up just once. The rearrangement links TRBV30 to TRBJ1-2; D ambiguous. Per germline, CDR1 GTSNPN and CDR2 SVGIG (reference sequence). Trimming pared 6 bases from V and 5 bases from J, leaving 13 bases between. There are 12 residues in the CDR3. DNA for the CDR3: TGTGCCTGTCCAGAGGGATGGTATGGCTACACCTTC. Translating gives CACPEGWYGYTF.

The V and J genes are TRBV12-5 and TRBJ1-5; perhaps TRBD1 as D (6 bases). Germline values: CDR1 LGHNT, CDR2 FRNRAP. This CDR3 contains 15 residues. Trimming stripped 0 bases from V and 7 bases from J, with 13 bases between. The DNA for the CDR3 is TGTGCTAGTGGTTTGGTTGGGGGGGCCAGGCAGCCCCAGCATTTT. Translating gives CASGLVGGARQPQHF.

V usage is TRBV14 and J usage is TRBJ2-1, with TRBD2 identical over 9 bases. Germline lookup yields CDR1 SGHDN and CDR2 FVKESK. This CDR3 comprises 15 residues. J was trimmed by 3 bases and V by 9 bases; bases with no gene match: 9. The chain's CDR3 is CASNKSGGRYNEQFF. CDR3 in DNA: TGTGCCAGTAATAAAAGCGGGGGGCGCTACAATGAGCAGTTCTTC.

The genes are TRBV5-4 and TRBJ1-1; D call uncertain. Germline V gene data show CDR1 as SGHNT and CDR2 as YYREEE (reference sequence). This CDR3 is built from 11 residues. The V end was cut by 4 bases, the J end by 5 bases, with 6 bases between. The CDR3 DNA sequence: TGTGCCAGCAGCCCGGGAACTGAAGCTTTCTTT. Its protein product is CASSPGTEAFF.

V is TRBV5-6 and J is TRBJ2-7; the match to TRBD1 covers 8 bases. Germline CDR1 and CDR2: SGHDT and YYEEEE. Trimming at V came to 3 bases and at J to 3 bases, leaving 17 bases not matched to a gene. This CDR3 region has 18 residues. CDR3 region: CASSSWGLRTGSFYEQYF. The CDR3 nucleotides are TGTGCCAGCAGCTCTTGGGGACTGAGGACAGGGAGTTTCTACGAGCAGTACTTC.

In DNA form, the CDR3 reads TGTGCCACCAGCAGAGCCCGGGGGGGGCGCACAGATACGCAGTATTTT. Its translation: CATSRARGGRTDTQYF. V usage is TRBV15 and J usage is TRBJ2-3; 8 nucleotides align to TRBD2. This CDR3 contains 16 residues. Losses at the gene ends were 1 base for V and 1 base for J; bases not matched to a gene: 4. Germline lookup yields CDR1 LNHNV and CDR2 YYDKDF (reference sequence).

The chain has TRBV6-1 and TRBJ2-7, with TRBD1 as a possible D gene (7 bases). This CDR3 has 16 amino acids. Between the trimmed V and J ends, which lost 0 bases and 5 bases, there was a span of 17 bases. Germline CDR1 is MNHNS and CDR2 is SASEGT. DNA of the CDR3: TGTGCCAGCAGTGAAGCCCAGGGGGGTCGTCGTCACGAGCAGTACTTC. Translation: CASSEAQGGRRHEQYF.

This chain links TRBV29-1 with TRBJ2-7; D possibly corresponds to TRBD1 (6 bases). The germline V gene encodes CDR1 SQVTM and CDR2 ANQGSEA. Trimming shortened V by 6 bases and J by 3 bases, and 12 bases separated the two germline ends. The CDR3 has 12 amino acids. In DNA form, the CDR3 reads TGCAGCGTCCGACAGGCGGTCTACGAGCAGTACTTC. Its protein is CSVRQAVYEQYF.

The chain employs TRBV4-3 and TRBJ1-4; weak D call: TRBD1 (5 bases). Trimming shortened V by 0 bases and J by 6 bases, and 11 bases separated the two germline ends. CDR3 size: 15 residues. Germline CDR1 LGHNA, CDR2 YSLEER. The CDR3 region is CASSQDGGADEKLFF. CDR3 nucleotides: TGCGCCAGCAGCCAAGATGGAGGGGCGGATGAAAAACTGTTTTTT.

This chain connects TRBV7-2 to TRBJ1-1, with D unresolved. The germline V gene has CDR1 SGHTA and CDR2 FQGNSA. V lost 0 bases and J 5 bases, leaving 13 bases between the germline ends. The CDR3 is 15 amino acids. As DNA, the CDR3 is TGTGCCAGCAGCTTAGCGGGCGGGATCCAAACTGAAGCTTTCTTT. As protein: CASSLAGGIQTEAFF.

This clone was seen a few times. V usage is TRBV30 and J usage is TRBJ1-6; D possibly corresponds to TRBD1 (5 bases). The V and J ends lost 0 bases and 6 bases respectively, with 6 bases between them. Per germline, CDR1 GTSNPN and CDR2 SVGIG (reference sequence). The length of the CDR3 is 13 residues. The CDR3 region is CAWSVGANSPLHF. Written as DNA, the CDR3 is TGTGCCTGGAGTGTTGGGGCTAATTCACCCCTCCACTTT. The whole variable domain, filled in from reference TRBV30 and TRBJ1-6, reads SQTIHQWPATLVQPVGSPLSLECTVEGTSNPNLYWYRQAAGRGLQLLFYSVGIGQISSEVPQNLSASRPQDRQFILSSKKLLLSDSGFYLCAWSVGANSPLHFGNGTRLTVT.

This clone was seen a few times. The chain uses TRBV14 and TRBJ1-2; 8 nucleotides match TRBD1. V shed 1 base, J shed 0 bases, and the junction held 7 bases outside the gene matches. Germline assignment: CDR1 SGHDN and CDR2 FVKESK. CDR3 length equals 17 residues. In DNA, the CDR3 is TGTGCCAGCAGCCAAGCAGGGGGCCTCCGTCCTAACTATGGCTACACCTTC. This encodes CASSQAGGLRPNYGYTF. Together with reference TRBV14 and TRBJ1-2, the CDR3 gives the full variable domain: EAGVTQFPSHSVIEKGQTVTLRCDPISGHDNLYWYRRVMGKEIKFLLHFVKESKQDESGMPNNRFLAERTGGTYSTLKVQPAELEDSGVYFCASSQAGGLRPNYGYTFGSGTRLTVV.

The chain is built from TRBV19 and TRBJ1-1, with D unresolved. CDR3 length: 15 residues. V shed 4 bases and J shed 3 bases, with 15 bases lying between them. Germline V lookup: CDR1 LNHDA, CDR2 SQIVND (reference sequence). The CDR3 region is CASSNRARSDTEAFF. CDR3 sequence (DNA): TGTGCCAGTAGTAACCGAGCGCGGTCTGACACTGAAGCTTTCTTT.

The J gene is TRBJ2-1, the V gene TRBV11-1; 9 bases line up with TRBD2. There are 13 residues in the CDR3. J lost 9 bases, V lost 1 base, and 1 base had no gene match. Looked up from germline, CDR1 is SGHAT and CDR2 is FQDESV (reference sequence). The CDR3 loop reads CASSLEGLAEQFF. Written as DNA, the CDR3 is TGTGCCAGCAGCTTAGAGGGACTAGCTGAGCAGTTCTTC. The variable domain in full, with the rest retrieved from reference TRBV11-1 and TRBJ2-1, is EAEVAQSPRYKITEKSQAVAFWCDPISGHATLYWYRQILGQGPELLVQFQDESVVDDSQLPKDRFSAERLKGVDSTLKIQPAELGDSAMYLCASSLEGLAEQFFGPGTRLTVL.

A few counts support this clone. This sequence joins TRBV7-2 and TRBJ2-7; no clear D. Trimming removed 5 bases from V and 0 bases from J, with 14 bases in between. CDR1 and CDR2 (germline): SGHTA, FQGNSA. The CDR3 loop spans 15 amino acids. CDR3: CASSGYGEGSYEQYF. The CDR3 nucleotides are TGTGCCAGCAGCGGGTACGGAGAAGGCTCCTACGAGCAGTACTTC.

The chain carries TRBV9 and TRBJ1-6; D might be TRBD1 (5 bases). V was cut by 2 bases and J by 10 bases, with 13 bases left in between. The CDR3 has 14 amino acids. The germline V gene has CDR1 SGDLS and CDR2 YYNGEE. The CDR3: CASSVRGDASPLHF. The CDR3 DNA is TGTGCCAGCAGCGTCCGGGGGGACGCCTCACCCCTCCACTTT.

The chain has TRBV4-1 and TRBJ1-1; 10 bases are shared with TRBD1. Germline CDR1 and CDR2: MGHRA and YSYEKL. The V segment lost 0 bases and the J segment 7 bases; nucleotides outside the gene matches: 14. The CDR3 has 18 residues. The CDR3 loop is CASSQDVMDRGVWFEAFF. The CDR3 nucleotides are TGCGCCAGCAGCCAAGACGTAATGGACAGGGGGGTTTGGTTTGAAGCTTTCTTT.

The chain carries TRBV19 and TRBJ1-1; TRBD1 matches 7 bases. CDR1 and CDR2 from the germline V gene are LNHDA and SQIVND (reference sequence). CDR3 length equals 15 residues. The V gene end was trimmed by 7 bases and the J gene end by 0 bases; junction bases not matched to a gene: 8. The CDR3 region is CASTTRDRMNTEAFF. As DNA, the CDR3 is TGTGCCAGTACTACCCGGGACAGAATGAACACTGAAGCTTTCTTT.